This T cell receptor (beta chain) was observed in a study of T cell responses to AZD1222 COVID-19 vaccine. The length of the CDR3 is 14 residues. Trimming cost V 5 bases and J 2 bases; bases outside gene matches: 6. CDR1 SGHNT and CDR2 YYREEE come from the germline V gene (reference sequence). Sequencing used immunoSEQ multiplex PCR; TCRdb keeps in-frame clones, though not all of them. The repertoire has approximately 170,000 clones, approximately 92% of them found once; the top ten carry 6.5% to 7%. Study-level findings and limits: Repertoire collection took place solely once the T cell response had peaked. White British people made up most donors, females outnumbered males, and clonal diversity was possibly underestimated. At baseline, just five to seven AZD1222 recipients tested seropositive. An increase in Spike-specific TCR breadth and depth was observed after two AZD1222 doses.

As regards this clone: The antigen is unknown.

This clonotype originated in an adult in good health. This specimen consisted of peripheral blood, obtained on day 0 of AZD1222 vaccination. This rearrangement joins TRBV5-4 to TRBJ1-2, with 7 bases matching TRBD1. CDR3 loop: CASSPGTDNYGYTF. The DNA of the CDR3 is TGTGCCAGCAGTCCGGGGACAGACAACTATGGCTACACCTTC.